A single sample gave rise to the 20 T cell receptor beta chains below, sequenced in a study of radiotherapy plus CTLA-4 blockade in lung cancer. Clones were read by immunoSEQ multiplex PCR, and TCRdb kept only the in-frame ones, dropping some. This table holds 30,000 or so clones, around 73% found once. The sequences come from peripheral blood, collected from a patient treated with radiotherapy plus ipilimumab. These receptors were collected from a human donor with non-small cell lung cancer who had stable disease on radiotherapy plus ipilimumab.

The rearrangement links TRBV2 to TRBJ1-4, with no clear D. Germline V gives CDR1 SNHLY, CDR2 FYNNEI. The CDR3 spans 12 residues. Trimming stripped 1 base from V and 8 bases from J, with 5 bases between. CDR3 sequence (DNA): TGTGCCAGCAGTGAAGACTGGGAAAAACTGTTTTTT. Translating it yields CASSEDWEKLFF.

The chain has TRBV7-9 and TRBJ2-4; D is undetermined. CDR1 SEHNR and CDR2 FQNEAQ come from the germline V gene (reference sequence). V shed 1 base and J shed 6 bases, with 4 bases lying between them. CDR3 length: 12 amino acids. The CDR3 protein is CASSLVGNIQYF. Here the CDR3 DNA reads TGTGCCAGCAGCTTAGTTGGAAACATTCAGTACTTC.

The chain joins TRBV28 to TRBJ1-2; a possible D gene is TRBD1 (6 bases). V was pared by 5 bases and J by 5 bases, with 18 bases between. The CDR3 is made up of 15 amino acids. Germline loops: CDR1 MDHEN, CDR2 SYDVKM. In DNA, the CDR3 is TGTGCCAGCAGTCCCCGGGGGGGGGCGACTTATGGCTACACCTTC. Translated, it gives CASSPRGGATYGYTF.

This clone was seen more than once but under ten times. The rearrangement joins TRBV7-2 to TRBJ2-7; no reliable D call. The V gene lost 1 base and the J gene lost 2 bases, with 9 bases spanning the gap. The germline gives CDR1 SGHTA, CDR2 FQGNSA. The CDR3 is 14 amino acids. CDR3 in amino acids: CASSLDLITYEQYF. The CDR3 DNA sequence: TGTGCCAGCAGCTTAGACCTGATCACCTACGAGCAGTACTTC.

This chain joins TRBV28 and TRBJ2-3; 7 bases agree with TRBD1. J gave up 3 bases and V 7 bases, and 4 bases lay outside the gene matches. The CDR3 sequence is 13 residues long. Germline V gives CDR1 MDHEN, CDR2 SYDVKM. CDR3: CASNAQGTDTQYF. CDR3 sequence (DNA): TGTGCCAGCAACGCACAGGGGACAGATACGCAGTATTTT. Filled out from reference TRBV28 and TRBJ2-3, the complete variable domain reads DVKVTQSSRYLVKRTGEKVFLECVQDMDHENMFWYRQDPGLGLRLIYFSYDVKMKEKGDIPEGYSVSREKKERFSLILESASTNQTSMYLCASNAQGTDTQYFGPGTRLTVL.

The chain uses TRBV9 and TRBJ1-1; D ambiguous. Trimming took off 4 bases at V and 1 base at J, with 11 bases between the two ends. The CDR3 is 14 residues long. CDR1 SGDLS and CDR2 YYNGEE come from the germline V gene. The DNA for the CDR3 is TGTGCCAGCAGCCTGGGGTGGGGGAACACTGAAGCTTTCTTT. It encodes CASSLGWGNTEAFF.

The chain is built from TRBV5-4 and TRBJ1-6; D uncertain. The CDR3 covers 16 residues. Deletions cut 0 bases from V and 0 bases from J, with 7 bases between. From germline, CDR1 is SGHNT and CDR2 YYREEE (reference sequence). CDR3 sequence: CASSLDGSSYNSPLHF. CDR3 coding DNA: TGTGCCAGCAGCTTGGACGGGAGCTCCTATAATTCACCCCTCCACTTT.

The chain combines TRBV10-1 with TRBJ2-3, with 8 bases lining up with TRBD2. This CDR3 is 17 amino acids long. The V segment lost 6 bases and the J segment 2 bases; nucleotides outside the gene matches: 13. Per germline, CDR1 WNHNN and CDR2 SYGVQD (reference sequence). CDR3 sequence: CASSPTWSGGTTDTQYF. Written as DNA, the CDR3 is TGCGCCAGCAGCCCAACTTGGAGCGGGGGAACCACAGATACGCAGTATTTT.

The chain couples TRBV6-4 to TRBJ2-2; D may match TRBD1 or TRBD2 (5 bases each). CDR3 length equals 13 residues. The V end lost 5 bases, the J end lost 7 bases, and 11 bases lay between the germline ends. Germline V gene data show CDR1 as MRHNA and CDR2 as SNTAGT. CDR3 residues: CASSHEGLGELFF. The CDR3 DNA is TGTGCCAGCAGTCACGAGGGGCTCGGGGAGCTGTTTTTT.

The chain joins TRBV11-3 to TRBJ2-2, with D tentatively TRBD2 (5 bases). The germline V gene encodes CDR1 SGHNT and CDR2 YENEEA. The CDR3 has 13 amino acids. Trimming stripped 5 bases from V and 7 bases from J, with 11 bases between. The CDR3 sequence: CASSRGKHGELFF. The CDR3 nucleotides are TGTGCCAGCAGCCGGGGAAAACACGGGGAGCTGTTTTTT.

The chain combines TRBV7-2 with TRBJ1-2; D possibly corresponds to TRBD1 (6 bases). This CDR3 region has 14 residues. In germline, CDR1 is SGHTA, CDR2 FQGNSA. V shed 4 bases and J shed 7 bases, with 16 bases lying between them. The CDR3 DNA reads as TGTGCCAGCAGCTCCATGGGGGCAAGATCTGGCTACACCTTC. Translating it yields CASSSMGARSGYTF. The full variable domain, its missing parts supplied by reference TRBV7-2 and TRBJ1-2, is GAGVSQSPSNKVTEKGKDVELRCDPISGHTALYWYRQSLGQGLEFLIYFQGNSAPDKSGLPSDRFSAERTGGSVSTLTIQRTQQEDSAVYLCASSSMGARSGYTFGSGTRLTVV.

This rearrangement joins TRBV10-3 to TRBJ1-2; D remains ambiguous. Between the trimmed V and J ends, which lost 4 bases and 4 bases, there was a span of 7 bases. Germline-derived CDR1 and CDR2 are ENHRY and SYGVKD. This CDR3 region has 12 residues. DNA of the CDR3: TGTGCCATCAGTGGCGGCGTCTATGGCTACACCTTC. Translated: CAISGGVYGYTF.

The chain couples TRBV2 to TRBJ1-1, with D unclear. Trimming removed 4 bases from V and 1 base from J, with 10 bases in between. From germline, CDR1 is SNHLY and CDR2 FYNNEI. The CDR3 covers 14 residues. CDR3 sequence: CASSGEVANTEAFF. CDR3 DNA sequence: TGTGCCAGCAGTGGGGAAGTAGCGAACACTGAAGCTTTCTTT.

This clone was counted a single time. The gene calls are TRBV5-1 and TRBJ1-2, with a weak D call TRBD1 (5 bases). CDR3 length equals 13 residues. Germline V gene lookup returns CDR1 SGHRS and CDR2 YFSETQ. V lost 2 bases to trimming and J lost 5 bases, with 10 bases between them. The CDR3 is CASSLGEGYGYTF. The CDR3 DNA reads TGCGCCAGCAGCTTAGGGGAGGGGTATGGCTACACCTTC.

V is TRBV27 and J is TRBJ1-6; D might be TRBD1 (5 bases). The V gene lost 5 bases and the J gene lost 6 bases, with 11 bases spanning the gap. This CDR3 region has 14 residues. Germline CDR1 MNHEY, CDR2 SMNVEV (reference sequence). The CDR3, as DNA: TGTGCCAGCAGTGTCCGGGACCGTAATTCACCCCTCCACTTT. Translation gives CASSVRDRNSPLHF.

This chain connects TRBV29-1 to TRBJ1-1, with D possibly matching TRBD1 (6 bases). This CDR3 spans 15 amino acids. The ends were cut back, 3 bases at V and 4 bases at J, with 18 bases in the middle. CDR1 and CDR2 from the germline V gene are SQVTM and ANQGSEA. The CDR3 DNA sequence: TGCAGCGTTGATTCAGGGACACAGTGGGGCACTGAAGCTTTCTTT. Translating gives CSVDSGTQWGTEAFF.

The CDR3 reads CASSPPLMGGVEKLFF. CDR3 in DNA: TGTGCCAGCTCACCACCGCTGATGGGGGGTGTTGAAAAACTGTTTTTT. The V call is TRBV18, the J call TRBJ1-4; a weak D match, TRBD1 (5 bases). The CDR3 spans 16 residues. Trimming took off 0 bases at V and 7 bases at J, with 15 bases between the two ends. CDR1 KGHSH and CDR2 LQKENI come from the germline V gene.

The chain combines TRBV18 with TRBJ1-2, with TRBD1 as a possible D gene (6 bases). The CDR3 has 14 residues. CDR1 KGHSH and CDR2 LQKENI come from the germline V gene. The V end was cut by 2 bases, the J end by 8 bases, with 15 bases between. CDR3 residues: CASSPSGGLSGYTF. In nucleotides, the CDR3 is TGTGCCAGCTCACCATCCGGGGGCCTATCGGGCTACACCTTC.

The rearrangement links TRBV7-2 to TRBJ2-1; TRBD1 aligns across 8 bases. Germline CDR1 SGHTA, CDR2 FQGNSA. V shed 4 bases and J 6 bases; nucleotides not matched to a gene: 5. This CDR3 has 14 residues. In DNA form, the CDR3 reads TGTGCCAGCAGCTCCTGGACAGGGACCAATGAGCAGTTCTTC. Translated: CASSSWTGTNEQFF.

The chain recombines TRBV14 with TRBJ2-7; D may be TRBD2 (5 bases). Trimming left V 4 bases short and J 3 bases short, with 16 bases between. This CDR3 has 15 amino acids. Germline CDR1 and CDR2: SGHDN and FVKESK. The CDR3 DNA sequence: TGTGCCAGCAGCCTCACGAGGGTACGGAACTACGAGCAGTACTTC. This encodes CASSLTRVRNYEQYF.